This entry lists 27 T cell receptor beta chains sequenced from one sample in a study of identifying expanded T cells in peripheral blood. The repertoire was sequenced with immunoSEQ multiplex PCR; TCRdb's copy has only in-frame clones and lacks some. The repertoire has around 60,000 clones, approximately 82% of them found once; the top ten carry about 19%. The sample was blood. Receptor source: a person aged 18 to 70 in good health.

V usage is TRBV30 and J usage is TRBJ2-5; weak D call: TRBD1 (5 bases). Germline V lookup: CDR1 GTSNPN, CDR2 SVGIG (reference sequence). CDR3 size: 17 residues. The V and J ends lost 2 bases and 0 bases respectively, with 19 bases between them. This CDR3 reads CAWSNKLGRSYQETQYF. For the CDR3, the DNA is TGTGCCTGGAGTAATAAGTTGGGGCGATCGTACCAAGAGACCCAGTACTTC.

V usage is TRBV6-5 and J usage is TRBJ2-7, with 8 bases lining up with TRBD1. Germline loops: CDR1 MNHEY, CDR2 SVGAGI. V lost 7 bases and J lost 0; bases outside the gene matches: 5. This CDR3 is built from 14 residues. CDR3 nucleotides: TGTGCCAGCAAGGACAGGGTGGGCTCCTACGAGCAGTACGTC. It encodes CASKDRVGSYEQYV.

This sequence joins TRBV5-1 and TRBJ2-1; D gene uncertain. Germline CDR1 and CDR2: SGHRS and YFSETQ. The CDR3 is 14 residues long. Trimming removed 5 bases at V and 2 bases at J, with 11 bases between. CDR3 sequence (DNA): TGCGCCAGCAGGGCGGCGGAGACCTACAATGAGCAGTTCTTC. This codes for CASRAAETYNEQFF.

This clone was seen only a few times. This chain links TRBV6-5 with TRBJ1-1; TRBD1 aligns across 8 bases. Germline V gives CDR1 MNHEY, CDR2 SVGAGI. With 7 bases clipped from V and 6 bases from J, the junction kept 7 bases outside the gene matches. The CDR3 loop spans 13 amino acids. CDR3 sequence: CASKGQGAAEAFF. The CDR3 coding sequence is TGTGCCAGCAAGGGGCAGGGGGCTGCTGAAGCTTTCTTT.

This clone was counted once. The gene calls are TRBV29-1 and TRBJ2-7; 7 bases map to TRBD1. Per the germline V gene, CDR1 is SQVTM and CDR2 is ANQGSEA. The CDR3 has 14 residues. V was clipped by 8 bases and J by 2 bases; unmatched bases: 12. The DNA for the CDR3 is TGCAGCCCTGAGAAGGGACAGAGGACCTACGAGCAGTACTTC. This encodes CSPEKGQRTYEQYF.

This chain connects TRBV19 to TRBJ1-1, with TRBD1 as a possible D gene (6 bases). Germline loops: CDR1 LNHDA, CDR2 SQIVND (reference sequence). The germline V and J ends were trimmed by 6 bases and 4 bases, with 18 bases remaining between them. The CDR3 extends over 15 amino acids. DNA for the CDR3: TGTGCCAGTAGCCCGGACAGTTTGACGAGCACTGAAGCTTTCTTT. It specifies CASSPDSLTSTEAFF.

The chain employs TRBV29-1 and TRBJ1-2; D call uncertain. From germline, CDR1 is SQVTM and CDR2 ANQGSEA. The CDR3 runs 16 residues. Trimming left V 5 bases short and J 6 bases short, with 25 bases between. Here the CDR3 reads CSVTRQSDRERDGYTF. In DNA form, the CDR3 reads TGCAGCGTTACGCGGCAGAGCGATAGGGAGCGGGATGGCTACACCTTC. Full variable domain (outside the CDR3, taken from reference TRBV29-1 and TRBJ1-2): SAVISQKPSRDICQRGTSLTIQCQVDSQVTMMFWYRQQPGQSLTLIATANQGSEATYESGFVIDKFPISRPNLTFSTLTVSNMSPEDSSIYLCSVTRQSDRERDGYTFGSGTRLTVV.

The chain joins TRBV5-6 to TRBJ1-2; D remains unclear. The CDR3 length is 14 residues. V was clipped by 1 base and J by 8 bases, with 15 bases between them. Germline lookup yields CDR1 SGHDT and CDR2 YYEEEE. The CDR3: CASSLSSSWGGYTF. As DNA, the CDR3 is TGTGCCAGCAGCTTGAGCAGTTCCTGGGGAGGCTACACCTTC.

This chain uses TRBV5-8 with TRBJ2-2, with unresolved D. The CDR3 loop spans 15 amino acids. Germline CDR1 reads SGHTS; CDR2 reads YDEGEE. Trimming stripped 4 bases from V and 2 bases from J, with 12 bases between. The CDR3 loop reads CASSSAVRNTGELFF. CDR3 sequence (DNA): TGTGCCAGCAGCAGTGCGGTGAGAAACACCGGGGAGCTGTTTTTT.

The chain carries TRBV15 and TRBJ2-4; TRBD2 matches 8 bases. From germline, CDR1 is LNHNV and CDR2 YYDKDF (reference sequence). Trimming cost V 0 bases and J 0 bases; bases outside gene matches: 16. The CDR3 has 21 residues. The CDR3 DNA follows: TGTGCCACCAGCAGAGAGTCAAAGCTAGCGGGCCTAGGGGTAGCCAAAAACATTCAGTACTTC. Protein product: CATSRESKLAGLGVAKNIQYF.

The rearrangement joins TRBV2 to TRBJ2-7, with D uncertain. The CDR3 loop spans 12 amino acids. Per the germline V gene, CDR1 is SNHLY and CDR2 is FYNNEI. The V end was cut by 2 bases, the J end by 6 bases, with 8 bases between. Here the CDR3 DNA reads TGTGCCAGCAGTGAACTGGGGTTCGAGCAGTACGTC. Protein product: CASSELGFEQYV.

The CDR3 sequence: CASSLAPGATNYGYTF. The DNA for the CDR3 is TGTGCCAGCAGCTTAGCCCCAGGGGCCACTAACTATGGCTACACCTTC. The J gene is TRBJ1-2, the V gene TRBV11-2, with a weak D call TRBD1 (6 bases). CDR3 length: 16 residues. CDR1 and CDR2 (germline): SGHAT, FQNNGV. The V end was cut by 1 base, the J end by 0 bases, with 12 bases between.

The genes are TRBV2 and TRBJ1-2, with D uncertain. V lost 7 bases and J 4 bases, leaving 16 bases between the germline ends. The germline V gene has CDR1 SNHLY and CDR2 FYNNEI. The CDR3 is made up of 14 amino acids. The chain's CDR3 is CASTRSTAGYGYTF. The DNA for the CDR3 is TGTGCCAGCACTAGATCAACAGCGGGCTATGGCTACACCTTC.

The CDR3 DNA reads as TGTGCCAGCAGAGGAGAAGCTGTTTATAATTCACCCCTCCACTTT. It encodes CASRGEAVYNSPLHF. The genes are TRBV2 and TRBJ1-6; D uncertain. The CDR3 spans 15 residues. With 6 bases removed from V and 4 bases from J, the gap between germline ends came to 13 bases. CDR1 and CDR2 (germline): SNHLY, FYNNEI.

V gene TRBV4-2 combines with J gene TRBJ2-2, with 7 bases aligning to TRBD1. Germline-derived CDR1 and CDR2 are LGHNA and YNFKEQ. V trimming: 3 bases; J trimming: 5 bases; junction bases outside the gene matches: 9. The CDR3 extends over 16 amino acids. The CDR3 bases are TGTGCCAGCAGCCATGGTCAGGGGGATAAAACCGGGGAGCTGTTTTTT. Protein sequence: CASSHGQGDKTGELFF.

This clone occurred once. This chain uses TRBV5-1 with TRBJ2-1; D may be TRBD1 (6 bases). The CDR3 length is 15 residues. Looked up from germline, CDR1 is SGHRS and CDR2 is YFSETQ. Trimming removed 0 bases at V and 2 bases at J, with 9 bases between. DNA for the CDR3: TGCGCCAGCAGCTTGGAGGGGGACGCCTACAATGAGCAGTTCTTC. Translation gives CASSLEGDAYNEQFF.

The chain couples TRBV7-9 to TRBJ2-5, with D maybe TRBD1 (5 bases). Germline CDR1 reads SEHNR; CDR2 reads FQNEAQ (reference sequence). V was clipped by 6 bases and J by 3 bases, with 8 bases between them. This CDR3 has 12 residues. This CDR3 is CASRRQKETQYF. DNA for the CDR3: TGTGCCAGCAGACGACAGAAAGAGACCCAGTACTTC.

This chain joins TRBV30 and TRBJ2-6; TRBD1 matches 8 bases. The germline CDR1 and CDR2 sequences are GTSNPN and SVGIG (reference sequence). The CDR3 runs to 17 residues. V was clipped by 2 bases and J by 0 bases; unmatched bases: 6. The CDR3 nucleotides are TGTGCCTGGAGTAAGGACAGGGCAGGCTCTGGGGCCAACGTCCTGACTTTC. Amino acids: CAWSKDRAGSGANVLTF. Based on the CDR3 plus reference TRBV30 and TRBJ2-6, the full variable domain is SQTIHQWPATLVQPVGSPLSLECTVEGTSNPNLYWYRQAAGRGLQLLFYSVGIGQISSEVPQNLSASRPQDRQFILSSKKLLLSDSGFYLCAWSKDRAGSGANVLTFGAGSRLTVL.

The chain links TRBV6-1 to TRBJ1-5; a weak D match, TRBD1 (5 bases). V lost 6 bases and J 11 bases, leaving 23 bases between the germline ends. CDR1 is MNHNS, CDR2 SASEGT, per germline. This CDR3 comprises 15 residues. The CDR3 DNA is TGTGCCAGCAGGGACCTCCGGGGCGTAGGTCGGGCCCAGCATTTT. Translating gives CASRDLRGVGRAQHF.

The chain uses TRBV9 and TRBJ2-5, with 9 bases aligning to TRBD2. This CDR3 has 16 residues. J was trimmed by 0 bases and V by 0 bases; bases with no gene match: 3. The V gene's germline CDR1 is SGDLS and CDR2 YYNGEE. The CDR3 loop reads CASSVGLAGDQETQYF. CDR3 in DNA: TGTGCCAGCAGCGTAGGATTAGCGGGGGACCAAGAGACCCAGTACTTC.

The chain carries TRBV11-2 and TRBJ2-7, with D perhaps TRBD1 (7 bases). The CDR3 has 15 amino acids. V was shortened by 1 base and J by 6 bases, with 16 bases between the two germline ends. Germline CDR1 SGHAT, CDR2 FQNNGV. This CDR3 is CASSLGAGGFGEQYV. CDR3 bases: TGTGCCAGCAGCTTAGGCGCAGGGGGGTTCGGCGAGCAGTACGTC.

The chain links TRBV30 to TRBJ2-7, with 9 nucleotides matching TRBD2. The CDR3 is 15 amino acids. V lost 1 base to trimming and J lost 3 bases; unmatched junction nucleotides: 7. Germline CDR1 GTSNPN, CDR2 SVGIG (reference sequence). Here the CDR3 reads CAWSEASGKVYEQYF. The CDR3 bases are TGTGCCTGGAGTGAAGCTAGCGGGAAAGTCTACGAGCAGTACTTC.

This sequence joins TRBV15 and TRBJ1-1; D is uncertain. The V gene's germline CDR1 is LNHNV and CDR2 YYDKDF (reference sequence). The CDR3 is made up of 12 amino acids. V was clipped by 1 base and J by 6 bases, with 6 bases between them. This CDR3 reads CATSRGRAEAFF. DNA of the CDR3: TGTGCCACCAGCAGAGGAAGGGCTGAAGCTTTCTTT.

The table lists this clone with a count of one. The rearrangement uses TRBV19 and TRBJ2-1; 11 nucleotides agree with TRBD2. The V gene end was trimmed by 4 bases and the J gene end by 7 bases; junction bases not matched to a gene: 6. CDR3 length: 15 amino acids. Germline values: CDR1 LNHDA, CDR2 SQIVND (reference sequence). CDR3 loop: CASSKLAGASNEQFF. The CDR3 nucleotides read TGTGCCAGTAGTAAACTAGCGGGAGCGTCTAATGAGCAGTTCTTC.

The chain recombines TRBV4-1 with TRBJ1-1; the D gene is possibly TRBD1 (6 bases). This CDR3 has 13 amino acids. The germline gives CDR1 MGHRA, CDR2 YSYEKL. The V end lost 0 bases, the J end lost 11 bases, and 13 bases lay between the germline ends. As DNA, the CDR3 is TGCGCCAGCAGCCAAGAAGGGGGGTTGTTCGCTTTCTTT. Amino acids: CASSQEGGLFAFF.

The table lists this clone with many counts. The J gene is TRBJ1-1, the V gene TRBV19, with 9 bases fitting TRBD1. The CDR3 loop spans 15 amino acids. J gave up 3 bases and V 5 bases, and 7 bases lay outside the gene matches. Looked up from germline, CDR1 is LNHDA and CDR2 is SQIVND (reference sequence). CDR3 bases: TGTGCCAGTAGTCCAGGGACAGGGCGGGACACTGAAGCTTTCTTT. It is translated as CASSPGTGRDTEAFF.

The chain couples TRBV5-1 to TRBJ1-1; 10 bases match TRBD1. Germline CDR1 is SGHRS and CDR2 is YFSETQ. This CDR3 region has 15 residues. The J segment lost 2 bases and the V segment lost 4 bases, leaving 5 bases of the junction unmatched. The CDR3 here is CASSKGDRGNTEAFF. In DNA form, the CDR3 reads TGCGCCAGCAGCAAAGGGGACAGGGGAAACACTGAAGCTTTCTTT.